The clone carrying this T cell receptor beta chain was counted a few times. A junction boundary mismatches the germline segment, possibly from a read error. These data come from a study of blood T cells in healthy people across ages. Through a sample-barcoded 5' primer and a J-beta primer mix, a second PCR was run for about 6 to 11 cycles. TCRdb used MiXCR to reprocess the 5' RACE reads, holding one entry per CDR3 protein. The repertoire holds around 1.5 million distinct CDR3 sequences, about 31% seen once, with 11% in the top ten. The CDR3 length is 14 residues. CDR1 and CDR2 from the germline V gene are LGHNT and FRNRAP.

Sequenced input: blood. This sequence originates from a woman aged 25 to 39 in good health. This chain uses TRBV12-5 with TRBJ2-1; 7 positions agree with TRBD1. CDR3: CASALGTVYNAQFF. The CDR3 DNA sequence: TGTGCTAGTGCCCTGGGGACAGTTTACAATGCGCAGTTCTTC.